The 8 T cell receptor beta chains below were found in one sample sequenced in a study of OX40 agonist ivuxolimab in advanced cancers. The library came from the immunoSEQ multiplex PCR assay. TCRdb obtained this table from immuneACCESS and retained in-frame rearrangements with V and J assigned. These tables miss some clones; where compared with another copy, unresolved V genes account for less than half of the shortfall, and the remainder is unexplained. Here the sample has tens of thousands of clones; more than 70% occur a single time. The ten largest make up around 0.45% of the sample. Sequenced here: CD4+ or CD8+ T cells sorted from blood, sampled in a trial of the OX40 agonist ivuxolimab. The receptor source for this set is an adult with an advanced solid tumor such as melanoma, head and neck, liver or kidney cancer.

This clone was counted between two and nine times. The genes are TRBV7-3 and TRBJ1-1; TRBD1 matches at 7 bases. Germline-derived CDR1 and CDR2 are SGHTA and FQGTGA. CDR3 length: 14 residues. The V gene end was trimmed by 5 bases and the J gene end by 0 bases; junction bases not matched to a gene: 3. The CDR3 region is CASSTGQLNTEAFF. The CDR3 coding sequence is TGTGCCAGCAGCACGGGACAGCTGAACACTGAAGCTTTCTTT. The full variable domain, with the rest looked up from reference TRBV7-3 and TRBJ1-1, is GAGVSQTPSNKVTEKGKYVELRCDPISGHTALYWYRQSLGQGPEFLIYFQGTGAADDSGLPNDRFFAVRPEGSVSTLKIQRTERGDSAVYLCASSTGQLNTEAFFGQGTRLTVV.

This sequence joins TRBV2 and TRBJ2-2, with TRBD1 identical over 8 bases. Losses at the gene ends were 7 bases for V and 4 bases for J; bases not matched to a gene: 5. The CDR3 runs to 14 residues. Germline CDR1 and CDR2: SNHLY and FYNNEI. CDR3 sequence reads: CASTRTGITGELFF. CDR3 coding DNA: TGTGCCAGCACTCGGACAGGGATCACCGGGGAGCTGTTTTTT.

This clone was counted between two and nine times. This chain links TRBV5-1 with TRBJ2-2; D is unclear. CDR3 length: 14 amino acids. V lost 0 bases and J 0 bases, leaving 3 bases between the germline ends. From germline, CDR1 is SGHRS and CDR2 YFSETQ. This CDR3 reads CASSLGTNTGELFF. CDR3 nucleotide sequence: TGCGCCAGCAGCTTGGGGACGAACACCGGGGAGCTGTTTTTT. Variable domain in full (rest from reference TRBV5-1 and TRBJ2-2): KAGVTQTPRYLIKTRGQQVTLSCSPISGHRSVSWYQQTPGQGLQFLFEYFSETQRNKGNFPGRFSGRQFSNSRSEMNVSTLELGDSALYLCASSLGTNTGELFFGEGSRLTVL.

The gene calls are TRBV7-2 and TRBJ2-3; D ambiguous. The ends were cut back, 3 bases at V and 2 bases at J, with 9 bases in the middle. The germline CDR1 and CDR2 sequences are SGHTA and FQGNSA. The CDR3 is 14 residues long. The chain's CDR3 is CASSFPPNTDTQYF. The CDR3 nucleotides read TGTGCCAGCAGCTTCCCGCCCAACACAGATACGCAGTATTTT. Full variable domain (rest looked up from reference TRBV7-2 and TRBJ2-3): GAGVSQSPSNKVTEKGKDVELRCDPISGHTALYWYRQSLGQGLEFLIYFQGNSAPDKSGLPSDRFSAERTGGSVSTLTIQRTQQEDSAVYLCASSFPPNTDTQYFGPGTRLTVL.

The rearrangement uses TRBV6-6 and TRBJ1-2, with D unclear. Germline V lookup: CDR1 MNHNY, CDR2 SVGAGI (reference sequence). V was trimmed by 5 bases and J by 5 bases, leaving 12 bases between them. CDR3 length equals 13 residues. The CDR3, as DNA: TGTGCCAGCAGTGCCAAAGGCGGATATGGCTACACCTTC. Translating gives CASSAKGGYGYTF.

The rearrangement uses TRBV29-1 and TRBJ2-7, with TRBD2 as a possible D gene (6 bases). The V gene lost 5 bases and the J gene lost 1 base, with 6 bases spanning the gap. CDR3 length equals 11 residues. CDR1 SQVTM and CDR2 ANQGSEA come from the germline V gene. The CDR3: CSVRGSYEQYF. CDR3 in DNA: TGCAGCGTTCGGGGGTCCTACGAGCAGTACTTC.

The CDR3 region has the DNA TGTGCCAGCAGCATCGGGCTCAGTAATTCACCCCTCCACTTT. Translated: CASSIGLSNSPLHF. The chain links TRBV13 to TRBJ1-6, with D unclear. The CDR3 runs to 14 residues. CDR1 and CDR2 (germline): PRHDT, FYEKMQ (reference sequence). With 5 bases removed from V and 6 bases from J, the gap between germline ends came to 11 bases.

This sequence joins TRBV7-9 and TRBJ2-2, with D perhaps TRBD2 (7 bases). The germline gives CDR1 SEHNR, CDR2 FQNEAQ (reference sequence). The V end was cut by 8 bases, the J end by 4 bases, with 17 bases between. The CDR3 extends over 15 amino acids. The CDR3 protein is CASWGGATPTGELFF. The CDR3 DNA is TGTGCCAGCTGGGGGGGCGCTACTCCCACCGGGGAGCTGTTTTTT.